This T cell receptor (beta chain) was identified in a study of blood T cell repertoires in COVID-19. The wider study: T cells, B-cell-depleted T cells, or PBMCs supplied cDNA or gDNA.

This clone was observed a single time. In germline, CDR1 is MDHEN, CDR2 SYDVKM. The CDR3 is 11 amino acids. J was trimmed by 11 bases and V by 5 bases; bases with no gene match: 3. Some clones are missing from TCRdb's copy, which holds only in-frame ones; the method was immunoSEQ multiplex PCR. This table holds 470,000 or so clones, nearly 90% found once. This TCR came from a woman younger than 30 with acute COVID-19. Sequenced sample: PBMCs or T cells enriched from blood (not recorded which). The chain carries TRBV28 and TRBJ2-1; TRBD2 aligns across 7 bases. The CDR3 sequence: CASSKAGKQFF. CDR3 DNA sequence: TGTGCCAGCAGTAAAGCGGGAAAGCAGTTCTTC.